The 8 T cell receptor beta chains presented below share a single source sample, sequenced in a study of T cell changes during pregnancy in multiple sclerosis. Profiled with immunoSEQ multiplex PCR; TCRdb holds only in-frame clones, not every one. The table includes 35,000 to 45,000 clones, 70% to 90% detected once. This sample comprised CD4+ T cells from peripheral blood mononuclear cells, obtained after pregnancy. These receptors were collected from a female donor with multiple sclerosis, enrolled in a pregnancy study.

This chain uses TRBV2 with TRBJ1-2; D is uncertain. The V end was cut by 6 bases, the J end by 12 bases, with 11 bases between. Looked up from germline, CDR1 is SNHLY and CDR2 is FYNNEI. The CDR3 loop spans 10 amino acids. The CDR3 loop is CASRVNQDTF. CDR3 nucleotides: TGTGCCAGCAGGGTTAACCAGGACACCTTC.

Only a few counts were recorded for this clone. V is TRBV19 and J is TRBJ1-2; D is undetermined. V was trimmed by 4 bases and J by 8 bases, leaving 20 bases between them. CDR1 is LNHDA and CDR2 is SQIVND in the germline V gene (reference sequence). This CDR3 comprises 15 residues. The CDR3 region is CASSTIDGLVGGYTF. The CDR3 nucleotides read TGTGCCAGTAGTACCATTGACGGACTAGTGGGGGGCTACACCTTC. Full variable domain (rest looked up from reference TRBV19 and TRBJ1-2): DGGITQSPKYLFRKEGQNVTLSCEQNLNHDAMYWYRQDPGQGLRLIYYSQIVNDFQKGDIAEGYSVSREKKESFPLTVTSAQKNPTAFYLCASSTIDGLVGGYTFGSGTRLTVV.

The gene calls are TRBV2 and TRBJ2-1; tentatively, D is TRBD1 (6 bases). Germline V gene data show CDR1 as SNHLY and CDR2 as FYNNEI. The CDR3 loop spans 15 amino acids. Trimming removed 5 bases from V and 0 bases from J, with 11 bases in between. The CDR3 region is CASSRQASSYNEQFF. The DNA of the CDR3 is TGTGCCAGCAGTAGACAGGCCAGCTCCTACAATGAGCAGTTCTTC.

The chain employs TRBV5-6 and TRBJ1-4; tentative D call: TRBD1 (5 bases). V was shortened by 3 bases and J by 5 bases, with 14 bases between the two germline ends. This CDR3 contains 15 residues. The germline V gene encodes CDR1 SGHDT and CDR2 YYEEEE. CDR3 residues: CASSSGQGGNEKLFF. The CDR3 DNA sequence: TGTGCCAGCAGCTCCGGACAAGGAGGGAATGAAAAACTGTTTTTT.

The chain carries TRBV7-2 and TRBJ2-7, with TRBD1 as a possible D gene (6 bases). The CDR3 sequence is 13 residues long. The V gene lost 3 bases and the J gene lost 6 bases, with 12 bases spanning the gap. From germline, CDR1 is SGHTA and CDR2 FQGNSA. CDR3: CASSFGRQAEQYF. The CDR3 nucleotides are TGTGCCAGCAGCTTCGGACGACAGGCCGAGCAGTACTTC.

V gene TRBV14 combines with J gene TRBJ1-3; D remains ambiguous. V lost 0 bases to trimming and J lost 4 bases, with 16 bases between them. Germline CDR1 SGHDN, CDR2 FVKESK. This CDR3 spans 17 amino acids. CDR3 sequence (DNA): TGTGCCAGCAGCCAAGAGCGGCGCGCCTCTTACGGAAACACCATATATTTT. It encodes CASSQERRASYGNTIYF.

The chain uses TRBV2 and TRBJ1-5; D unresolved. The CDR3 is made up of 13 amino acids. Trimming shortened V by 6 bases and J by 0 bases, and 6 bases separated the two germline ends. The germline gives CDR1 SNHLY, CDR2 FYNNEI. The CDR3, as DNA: TGTGCCAGCAGAGGAGATAGCAATCAGCCCCAGCATTTT. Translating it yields CASRGDSNQPQHF.

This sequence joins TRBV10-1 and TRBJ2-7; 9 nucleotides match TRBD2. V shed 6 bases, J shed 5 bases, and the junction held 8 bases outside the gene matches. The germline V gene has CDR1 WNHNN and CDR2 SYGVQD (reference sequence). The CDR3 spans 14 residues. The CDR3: CASSLGASGDEQYF. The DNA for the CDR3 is TGCGCCAGCAGCTTAGGGGCTAGCGGGGACGAGCAGTACTTC.